Below, one T cell receptor (beta chain) is given with its context. This specimen comes from a study of shared clonotypes between healthy human individuals. The germline gives CDR1 MRHNA, CDR2 SNTAGT. The CDR3 contains 15 residues. The ends were cut back, 4 bases at V and 4 bases at J, with 14 bases in the middle. Here immunoSEQ multiplex PCR was the method, and the copy in TCRdb shows in-frame clones only, minus some. The sample shows hundreds of thousands of clones, less than 80% of them seen only once. V gene TRBV6-4 combines with J gene TRBJ2-1, with D maybe TRBD2 (6 bases). The sample was memory CD4+ T cells sorted from blood. Subset: CD45RA-negative fraction. The origin of this receptor is a woman in her 30s in good health. CDR3 coding DNA: TGTGCCAGCAGTGCCCGACTAGAGGGTTACAATGAGCAGTTCTTC. Its translation: CASSARLEGYNEQFF.